The following is a T cell receptor beta chain sequence with its context. The DNA ends 3 residues before the CDR3 does, and the rest of the CDR3 is filled in from the germline J gene. Sequencing was performed with immunoSEQ multiplex PCR; in TCRdb, only in-frame clones are kept and a portion is missing. This sample's table reports some 30,000 clones. V lost 7 bases and J lost 4; bases outside the gene matches: 11. This CDR3 comprises 15 residues. The germline V gene encodes CDR1 LNHDA and CDR2 SQIVND (reference sequence). The source of the sample is a study of T cells in women clearing cervical HPV infection. Study at large: Case blood was drawn when the lesion was first found; control blood after infection became undetectable.

The chain links TRBV19 to TRBJ1-2; 8 bases line up with TRBD1. The receptor was isolated from a woman aged 18 to 75 with a cervical HPV16 infection that either progressed to CIN3+ or cleared (not recorded which). Sequenced sample: blood buffy coat. CDR3 DNA, as far as it was read: TGTGCCAGTACCGACCCAACAGGGGGTAGCTATGGC. Its protein is CASTDPTGGSYG. The whole CDR3 sequence is CASTDPTGGSYGYTF.